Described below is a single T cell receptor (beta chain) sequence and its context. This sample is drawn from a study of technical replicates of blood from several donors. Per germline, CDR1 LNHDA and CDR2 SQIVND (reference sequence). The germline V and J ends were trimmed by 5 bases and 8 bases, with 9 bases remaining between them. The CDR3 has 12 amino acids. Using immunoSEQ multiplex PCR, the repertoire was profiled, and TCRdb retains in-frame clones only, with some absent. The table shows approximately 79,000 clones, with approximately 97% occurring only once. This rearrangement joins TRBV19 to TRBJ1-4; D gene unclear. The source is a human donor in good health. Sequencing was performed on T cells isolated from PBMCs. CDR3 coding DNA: TGTGCCAGTAGTCGTCCCGGGGAAAAACTGTTTTTT. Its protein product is CASSRPGEKLFF.